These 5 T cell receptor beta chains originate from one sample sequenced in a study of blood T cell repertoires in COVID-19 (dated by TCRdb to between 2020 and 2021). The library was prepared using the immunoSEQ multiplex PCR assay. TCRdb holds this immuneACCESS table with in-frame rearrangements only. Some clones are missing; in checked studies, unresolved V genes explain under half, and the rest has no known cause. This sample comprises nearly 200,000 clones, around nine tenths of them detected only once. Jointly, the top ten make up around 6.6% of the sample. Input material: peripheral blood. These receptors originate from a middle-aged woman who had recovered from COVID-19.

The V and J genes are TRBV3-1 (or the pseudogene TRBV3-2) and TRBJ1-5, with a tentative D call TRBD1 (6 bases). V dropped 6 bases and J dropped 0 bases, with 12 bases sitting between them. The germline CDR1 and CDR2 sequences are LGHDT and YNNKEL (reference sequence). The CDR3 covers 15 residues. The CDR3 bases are TGTGCCAGCAGGCAGGGGTCTAATAGCAATCAGCCCCAGCATTTT. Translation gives CASRQGSNSNQPQHF.

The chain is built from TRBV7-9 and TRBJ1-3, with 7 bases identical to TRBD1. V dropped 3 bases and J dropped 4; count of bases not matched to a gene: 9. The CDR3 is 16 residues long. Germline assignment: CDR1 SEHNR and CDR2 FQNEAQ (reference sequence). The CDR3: CASSFIAGQVGNTIYF. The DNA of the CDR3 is TGTGCCAGCAGCTTTATAGCCGGACAGGTCGGAAACACCATATATTTT.

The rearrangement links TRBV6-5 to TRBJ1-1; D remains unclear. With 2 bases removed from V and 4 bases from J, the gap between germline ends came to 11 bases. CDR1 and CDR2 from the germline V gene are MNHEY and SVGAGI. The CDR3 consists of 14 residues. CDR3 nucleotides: TGTGCCAGCAGTTACGGGCAGGTTACCACTGAAGCTTTCTTT. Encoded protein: CASSYGQVTTEAFF.

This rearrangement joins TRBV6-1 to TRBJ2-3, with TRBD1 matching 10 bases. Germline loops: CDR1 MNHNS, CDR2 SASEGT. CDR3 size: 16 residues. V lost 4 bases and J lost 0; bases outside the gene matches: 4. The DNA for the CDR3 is TGTGCCAGCAGTGTCGACAGGGGGCACAGCACAGATACGCAGTATTTT. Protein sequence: CASSVDRGHSTDTQYF.

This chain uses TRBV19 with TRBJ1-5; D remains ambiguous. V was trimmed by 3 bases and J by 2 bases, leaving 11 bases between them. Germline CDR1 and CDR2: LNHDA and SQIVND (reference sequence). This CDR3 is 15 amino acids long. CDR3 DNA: TGTGCCAGTAGTATGGCGGGGTTGGGCAATCAGCCCCAGCATTTT. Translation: CASSMAGLGNQPQHF.